These T cell receptor beta chains were read from a single sample in a study of T cell responses to AZD1222 COVID-19 vaccine. Sequencing used immunoSEQ multiplex PCR; TCRdb keeps in-frame clones, though not all of them. This sample yields roughly 140,000 clones, of which about nine tenths are seen a single time; 1.8% belongs to the top ten. Sequencing used peripheral blood, obtained on day 0 of AZD1222 vaccination. Source of these receptors: an adult in good health. Each CDR3 is given with its conserved first and last residue. Fields, in order: V gene, J gene, clone size, D gene, CDR3 protein, CDR3 DNA. D genes are given only for firm matches. The size of a clone is reported for some rows only, either as once, few or many, or as a class for expanded clones.

v_gene: TRBV7-9; j_gene: TRBJ2-1; abundance: NA; d_gene: TRBD2; CDR3aa: CASSIRLAGVDNEQFF; CDR3nt: TGTGCCAGCAGCATCCGACTAGCGGGAGTGGACAATGAGCAGTTCTTC
v_gene: TRBV28; j_gene: TRBJ1-5; abundance: NA; d_gene: NA; CDR3aa: CASIHGRAGRNQPQHF; CDR3nt: TGTGCCAGCATCCATGGCCGAGCCGGTCGCAATCAGCCCCAGCATTTT
v_gene: TRBV7-2; j_gene: TRBJ2-5; abundance: once; d_gene: NA; CDR3aa: CASSLAGREVETQYF; CDR3nt: TGTGCCAGCAGCTTAGCTGGCAGGGAGGTAGAGACCCAGTACTTC
v_gene: TRBV24-1; j_gene: TRBJ2-3; abundance: NA; d_gene: TRBD2; CDR3aa: CATSPSGRTRDTQYF; CDR3nt: TGTGCCACCAGTCCTAGCGGGAGAACTCGAGATACGCAGTATTTT
v_gene: TRBV27; j_gene: TRBJ1-3; abundance: NA; d_gene: NA; CDR3aa: CASSLSGGSGSGNTIYF; CDR3nt: TGTGCCAGCAGTTTATCGGGGGGGTCAGGGAGTGGAAACACCATATATTTT
v_gene: TRBV6-5; j_gene: TRBJ2-2; abundance: NA; d_gene: NA; CDR3aa: CASSYSGRGAAGELFF; CDR3nt: TGTGCCAGCAGTTACTCGGGCAGGGGAGCGGCCGGGGAGCTGTTTTTT
v_gene: TRBV9; j_gene: TRBJ1-1; abundance: NA; d_gene: NA; CDR3aa: CASSPRDRTNTEAFF; CDR3nt: TGTGCCAGCAGCCCCCGGGACCGCACGAACACTGAAGCTTTCTTT
v_gene: TRBV5-4; j_gene: TRBJ1-2; abundance: NA; d_gene: NA; CDR3aa: CASSSGTVGYTF; CDR3nt: TGTGCCAGCAGCTCGGGGACGGTTGGCTACACCTTC
v_gene: TRBV15; j_gene: TRBJ2-1; abundance: NA; d_gene: NA; CDR3aa: CATSREGYRVYNEQFF; CDR3nt: TGTGCCACCAGCAGAGAGGGTTACAGGGTTTACAATGAGCAGTTCTTC
v_gene: TRBV28; j_gene: TRBJ2-5; abundance: NA; d_gene: NA; CDR3aa: CASCGARRSQYF; CDR3nt: TGTGCCAGCTGTGGGGCGAGGAGGTCCCAGTACTTC
v_gene: TRBV27; j_gene: TRBJ1-4; abundance: NA; d_gene: NA; CDR3aa: CASRGRIGSGNEKLFF; CDR3nt: TGTGCCAGCCGAGGACGAATTGGAAGTGGTAATGAAAAACTGTTTTTT
v_gene: TRBV7-9; j_gene: TRBJ1-1; abundance: NA; d_gene: NA; CDR3aa: CASSLEVTASEAFF; CDR3nt: TGTGCCAGCAGCTTAGAGGTTACAGCATCTGAAGCTTTCTTT
v_gene: TRBV7-6; j_gene: TRBJ2-2; abundance: NA; d_gene: NA; CDR3aa: CASSLVVRAQNTGELFF; CDR3nt: TGTGCCAGCAGCTTAGTGGTCAGGGCCCAGAACACCGGGGAGCTGTTTTTT
v_gene: TRBV5-1; j_gene: TRBJ2-1; abundance: NA; d_gene: NA; CDR3aa: CASSHSVGGSYNEQFF; CDR3nt: TGCGCCAGCAGCCACAGTGTAGGGGGATCCTACAATGAGCAGTTCTTC
v_gene: TRBV6-1; j_gene: TRBJ2-7; abundance: NA; d_gene: NA; CDR3aa: CASSEQTVGSYEQYF; CDR3nt: TGTGCCAGCAGTGAACAGACAGTAGGATCCTACGAGCAGTACTTC
v_gene: TRBV27; j_gene: TRBJ2-7; abundance: NA; d_gene: NA; CDR3aa: CASSYSDGSYEQYF; CDR3nt: TGTGCCAGCAGTTATTCAGACGGCTCCTACGAGCAGTACTTC
v_gene: TRBV27; j_gene: TRBJ1-2; abundance: NA; d_gene: TRBD1; CDR3aa: CASRHSLTRTGGSYGYTF; CDR3nt: TGTGCCAGCAGACACTCACTTACGCGGACAGGGGGTTCCTATGGCTACACCTTC
v_gene: TRBV4-3; j_gene: TRBJ2-4; abundance: NA; d_gene: NA; CDR3aa: CASSQSLGNIQYF; CDR3nt: TGCGCCAGCAGCCAATCCCTGGGAAACATTCAGTACTTC
v_gene: TRBV2; j_gene: TRBJ2-7; abundance: once; d_gene: TRBD1; CDR3aa: CASSLGGDRVNEQYF; CDR3nt: TGTGCCAGCAGTTTGGGTGGGGACAGGGTTAACGAGCAGTACTTC
v_gene: TRBV24-1; j_gene: TRBJ1-2; abundance: NA; d_gene: NA; CDR3aa: CATSDPRQGPSSYGYTF; CDR3nt: TGTGCCACCAGTGACCCCAGGCAGGGTCCTTCCTCCTATGGCTACACCTTC
v_gene: TRBV28; j_gene: TRBJ2-7; abundance: NA; d_gene: NA; CDR3aa: CASTRAYEQYF; CDR3nt: TGTGCCAGCACCAGGGCCTACGAGCAGTACTTC
v_gene: TRBV10-3; j_gene: TRBJ1-5; abundance: once; d_gene: NA; CDR3aa: CAIANEAVPMQPQHF; CDR3nt: TGTGCCATCGCCAATGAGGCAGTCCCTATGCAGCCCCAGCATTTT
v_gene: TRBV25-1; j_gene: TRBJ1-1; abundance: NA; d_gene: NA; CDR3aa: CASSEFGGFMNTEAFF; CDR3nt: TGTGCCAGCAGTGAATTTGGGGGTTTTATGAACACTGAAGCTTTCTTT
v_gene: TRBV7-2; j_gene: TRBJ2-1; abundance: once; d_gene: TRBD2; CDR3aa: CASSLLGLAGGRNNEQFF; CDR3nt: TGTGCCAGCAGCTTACTGGGACTAGCGGGAGGGAGAAACAATGAGCAGTTCTTC
v_gene: TRBV5-4; j_gene: TRBJ2-2; abundance: NA; d_gene: TRBD2; CDR3aa: CASSFSGANTGELFF; CDR3nt: TGTGCCAGCAGCTTTAGCGGGGCGAACACCGGGGAGCTGTTTTTT